This T cell receptor (beta chain) was retrieved from a study of T cells in localized non-small cell lung cancer. This clone appeared a few times. As yet, its antigen is unknown. Regarding the study as a whole: Paired adjacent lung recovered a median around 59 of the top 100 tumor clones.

Produced via immunoSEQ multiplex PCR; TCRdb's table is partial and in-frame only. The sample holds approximately 1,000 clones, roughly 20% seen once. The CDR3 has 14 amino acids. CDR1 is SGHNT and CDR2 is YENEEA in the germline V gene. The V gene end was trimmed by 5 bases and the J gene end by 5 bases; junction bases not matched to a gene: 2. The sequences come from normal lung tissue next to the tumor, collected before any cancer treatment. This clonotype was sampled from a male donor at least 60 years old with stage III lung adenocarcinoma. The chain is built from TRBV11-3 and TRBJ1-5; 11 bases line up with TRBD1. This chain's CDR3 is CASSLGQGDQPQHF. In nucleotides, the CDR3 is TGTGCCAGCAGCCTGGGACAGGGGGATCAGCCCCAGCATTTT. Together with reference TRBV11-3 and TRBJ1-5, the CDR3 gives the full variable domain: EAGVVQSPRYKIIEKKQPVAFWCNPISGHNTLYWYLQNLGQGPELLIRYENEEAVDDSQLPKDRFSAERLKGVDSTLKIQPAELGDSAVYLCASSLGQGDQPQHFGDGTRLSIL.